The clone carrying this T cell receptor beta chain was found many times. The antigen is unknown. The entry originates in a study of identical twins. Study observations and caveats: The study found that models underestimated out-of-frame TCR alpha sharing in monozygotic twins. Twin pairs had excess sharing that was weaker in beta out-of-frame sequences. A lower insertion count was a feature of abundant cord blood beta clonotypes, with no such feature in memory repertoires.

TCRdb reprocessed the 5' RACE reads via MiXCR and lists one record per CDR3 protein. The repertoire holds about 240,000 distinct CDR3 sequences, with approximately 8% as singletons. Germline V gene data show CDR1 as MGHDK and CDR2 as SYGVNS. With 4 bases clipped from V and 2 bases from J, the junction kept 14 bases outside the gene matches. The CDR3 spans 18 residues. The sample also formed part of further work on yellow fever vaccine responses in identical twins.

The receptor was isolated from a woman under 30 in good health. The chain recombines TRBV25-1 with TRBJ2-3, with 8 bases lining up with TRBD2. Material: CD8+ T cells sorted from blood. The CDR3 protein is CASSASTGGSGPTDTQYF. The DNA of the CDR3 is TGTGCCAGCAGTGCCTCAACGGGGGGGAGTGGACCCACAGATACGCAGTATTTT.